This T cell receptor beta chain is from a study of somatic mutations in cytotoxic T cells in rheumatoid arthritis. Study summary: Immediately following diagnosis and ahead of any treatment, patient blood (approximately 33 ml EDTA) was drawn.

Broader study findings: An age-related increase in CD8+ clonality was seen in rheumatoid arthritis patients but not in healthy controls. Some patients, about an eighth of the roughly 65, had a largest CD8+ clone that exceeded 20% of CD8+ cells.

Per the authors' pipeline: Rarely, patient CD8+ clones larger than 1% corresponded to published virus-specific TCRB sequences. Here immunoSEQ multiplex PCR was the method, and the copy in TCRdb shows in-frame clones only, minus some. V, J and clone size are those of that table, while D and trimming were read from the DNA. The sample lists about 19,000 clones; about four fifths were seen once. This clone was seen just once. Its target is not known. Per germline, CDR1 MNHEY and CDR2 SVGAGI. The CDR3 is 14 amino acids. V dropped 5 bases and J dropped 5 bases, with 15 bases sitting between them. The source material was CD8+ T cells sorted from blood. This clonotype originated in an adult with rheumatoid arthritis. The chain joins TRBV6-5 to TRBJ1-1, with D possibly being TRBD1 (5 bases). The CDR3 spells CASSGLGAGTEAFF. CDR3 DNA sequence: TGTGCCAGCAGTGGCCTCGGGGCTGGGACTGAAGCTTTCTTT.